This passage covers 7 T cell receptor beta chains from one sample sequenced in a study of cytomegalovirus exposure and HLA in healthy donors. PCR involved 60 Vbeta and 13 Jbeta primers. The protocol was immunoSEQ multiplex PCR, while the TCRdb copy is restricted to in-frame clones and leaves out a portion. In the table there are roughly 98,000 clones, about 80% of which are singletons. The source material was PBMCs. These receptor sequences come from a man aged 35 to 55 in good health and CMV-seronegative.

J is TRBJ1-4 and V is TRBV10-2, with 7 bases identical to TRBD1. V dropped 6 bases and J dropped 7; count of bases not matched to a gene: 5. Germline V CDR1 and CDR2: WSHSY, SAAADI. The CDR3 has 13 amino acids. The CDR3 protein is CASREGTAEKLFF. Here the CDR3 DNA reads TGCGCCAGCAGGGAGGGGACAGCTGAAAAACTGTTTTTT.

The V gene is TRBV9, the J gene TRBJ2-2; 7 positions agree with TRBD1. The CDR3 runs 16 residues. The V segment lost 3 bases and the J segment 0 bases; nucleotides outside the gene matches: 5. Germline assignment: CDR1 SGDLS and CDR2 YYNGEE. The CDR3 loop is CASSARQGANTGELFF. The CDR3 DNA reads as TGTGCCAGCAGCGCTAGACAGGGCGCGAACACCGGGGAGCTGTTTTTT.

The CDR3 DNA follows: TGTGCCAGCAGCTCCTTTAGGGGACAGGGAGAACGCACCGGGGAGCTGTTTTTT. As protein: CASSSFRGQGERTGELFF. The rearrangement uses TRBV7-9 and TRBJ2-2; 9 bases agree with TRBD1. Germline CDR1 and CDR2: SEHNR and FQNEAQ (reference sequence). The CDR3 is 18 amino acids. Trimming at V came to 4 bases and at J to 4 bases, leaving 13 bases not matched to a gene. Combining the CDR3 with reference TRBV7-9 and TRBJ2-2 gives the whole variable domain DTGVSQNPRHKITKRGQNVTFRCDPISEHNRLYWYRQTLGQGPEFLTYFQNEAQLEKSRLLSDRFSAERPKGSFSTLEIQRTEQGDSAMYLCASSSFRGQGERTGELFFGEGSRLTVL.

J is TRBJ2-3 and V is TRBV4-2, with TRBD2 matching over 14 bases. The CDR3 extends over 18 amino acids. Germline CDR1 and CDR2: LGHNA and YNFKEQ. V was pared by 1 base and J by 4 bases, with 7 bases of the junction left unmatched. CDR3 in amino acids: CASSQGEEGLAGADTQYF. The CDR3 coding sequence is TGTGCCAGCAGCCAAGGGGAAGAGGGACTAGCGGGAGCAGATACGCAGTATTTT.

Here the CDR3 DNA reads TGTGCCAGCAGCTTGGCTAGCACAGATACGCAGTATTTT. Protein product: CASSLASTDTQYF. V gene TRBV5-4 combines with J gene TRBJ2-3, with D uncertain. The CDR3 spans 13 residues. Germline CDR1 SGHNT, CDR2 YYREEE (reference sequence). The germline V and J ends were trimmed by 0 bases and 0 bases, with 2 bases remaining between them.

The CDR3 sequence: CASSIGQGYGNTIYF. Written as DNA, the CDR3 is TGTGCCAGCAGTATCGGACAGGGCTACGGAAACACCATATATTTT. This chain uses TRBV2 with TRBJ1-3; 8 nucleotides line up with TRBD1. The CDR3 length is 15 residues. Germline assignment: CDR1 SNHLY and CDR2 FYNNEI. V lost 5 bases and J lost 4; bases outside the gene matches: 7.

This clone was seen only a few times. The same CDR3 arises from other DNA sequences in this sample as well. The V and J genes are TRBV5-1 and TRBJ1-4; 9 bases are shared with TRBD1. The CDR3 spans 15 residues. V trimming: 0 bases; J trimming: 7 bases; junction bases outside the gene matches: 4. The V gene's germline CDR1 is SGHRS and CDR2 YFSETQ. CDR3 residues: CASSLEGQGFEKLFF. The CDR3 bases are TGCGCCAGCAGCTTGGAGGGACAGGGTTTTGAAAAACTGTTTTTT.